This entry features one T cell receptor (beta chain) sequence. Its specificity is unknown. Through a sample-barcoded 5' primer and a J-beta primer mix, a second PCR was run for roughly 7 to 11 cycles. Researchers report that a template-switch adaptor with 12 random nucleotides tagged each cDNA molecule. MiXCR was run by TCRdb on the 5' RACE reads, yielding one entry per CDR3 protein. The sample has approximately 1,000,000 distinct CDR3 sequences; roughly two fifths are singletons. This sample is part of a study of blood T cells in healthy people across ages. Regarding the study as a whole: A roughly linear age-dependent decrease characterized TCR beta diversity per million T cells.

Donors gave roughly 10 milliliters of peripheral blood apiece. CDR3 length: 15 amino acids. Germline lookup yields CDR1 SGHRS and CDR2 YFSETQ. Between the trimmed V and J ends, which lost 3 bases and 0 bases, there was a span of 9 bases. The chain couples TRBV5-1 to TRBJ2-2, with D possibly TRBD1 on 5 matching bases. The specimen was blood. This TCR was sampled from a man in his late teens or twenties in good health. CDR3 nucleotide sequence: TGCGCCAGCAGCTGGACACCTTCGAACACCGGGGAGCTGTTTTTT. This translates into CASSWTPSNTGELFF.